The rows below give T cell receptor beta chains drawn from one sample of a study of blood T cell repertoires in COVID-19. Clones were read by immunoSEQ multiplex PCR, and TCRdb kept only the in-frame ones, dropping some. Of 240,000 or so clones listed, approximately 88% are singletons. The specimen was peripheral blood. The receptor source for this set is a woman in her thirties with acute or convalescent COVID-19. The CDR3 runs from the conserved cysteine through the conserved F or W. Fields, in order: J gene, V gene, clone size, D gene, CDR3 protein, CDR3 DNA. D genes are given only for firm matches. Some rows mark clone size as missing; the rest say once, few, many or name a class of expanded clone.

TRBJ2-2	TRBV3-1/TRBV3-2	NA	NA	CASSQGDSGRNTGELFF	TGTGCCAGCAGCCAAGGGGATAGCGGTAGAAACACCGGGGAGCTGTTTTTT
TRBJ1-2	TRBV19	few	NA	CASSIQSNYGYTF	TGTGCCAGTAGTATACAGTCTAACTATGGCTACACCTTC
TRBJ2-6	TRBV19	NA	NA	CASRPAGANVLTF	TGTGCCAGCAGGCCGGCCGGGGCCAACGTCCTGACTTTC
TRBJ2-7	TRBV27	NA	TRBD2	CASSPVIGLAGNF	TGTGCCAGCAGTCCCGTCATAGGACTAGCCGGGAATTTC
TRBJ2-7	TRBV5-1	NA	NA	CASSLSFGGEQYF	TGCGCCAGCAGCTTGAGTTTCGGAGGGGAGCAGTACTTC
TRBJ2-1	TRBV24-1	once	TRBD2	CATAGSGRINEQFF	TGTGCCACCGCGGGAAGCGGGAGGATCAATGAGCAGTTCTTC
TRBJ2-1	TRBV9	once	TRBD2	CASSVGSGRYNEQFF	TGTGCCAGCAGCGTAGGTAGCGGGAGATACAATGAGCAGTTCTTC
TRBJ2-7	TRBV3-1/TRBV3-2	NA	NA	CASSYGPRGSYEQYF	TGTGCCAGCAGCTACGGCCCGCGGGGTTCCTACGAGCAGTACTTC
TRBJ2-1	TRBV7-9	NA	NA	CASTLGGVSSYNEQFF	TGTGCCAGCACCCTAGGGGGGGTCAGCTCCTACAATGAGCAGTTCTTC
TRBJ2-7	TRBV9	NA	TRBD1	CASSSRPGQEPYEQYF	TGTGCCAGCAGCTCCCGCCCGGGACAGGAGCCCTACGAGCAGTACTTC
TRBJ1-2	TRBV6-6	NA	TRBD1	CASSSGTGTVNYGYTF	TGTGCCAGCAGTTCCGGGACAGGGACCGTGAACTATGGCTACACCTTC
TRBJ2-1	TRBV3-1/TRBV3-2	NA	TRBD2	CASSLSSSGHYEQFF	TGTGCCAGCAGCCTTTCCTCTAGCGGCCACTATGAGCAGTTCTTC
TRBJ2-5	TRBV5-5	NA	TRBD1	CASSDADRTHQETQYF	TGTGCCAGCAGCGATGCGGACAGGACGCACCAAGAGACCCAGTACTTC
TRBJ2-4	TRBV2	NA	TRBD1	CASGDREGRQNKNIQYF	TGTGCCAGTGGGGACAGGGAGGGACGCCAAAACAAAAACATTCAGTACTTC
TRBJ1-2	TRBV30	NA	TRBD1	CAWASRDRANYGYTF	TGTGCCTGGGCCAGCCGGGACAGAGCTAACTATGGCTACACCTTC
TRBJ1-6	TRBV11-3	NA	TRBD1	CASGTANSPLHF	TGTGCCAGCGGGACAGCAAATTCACCCCTCCACTTT